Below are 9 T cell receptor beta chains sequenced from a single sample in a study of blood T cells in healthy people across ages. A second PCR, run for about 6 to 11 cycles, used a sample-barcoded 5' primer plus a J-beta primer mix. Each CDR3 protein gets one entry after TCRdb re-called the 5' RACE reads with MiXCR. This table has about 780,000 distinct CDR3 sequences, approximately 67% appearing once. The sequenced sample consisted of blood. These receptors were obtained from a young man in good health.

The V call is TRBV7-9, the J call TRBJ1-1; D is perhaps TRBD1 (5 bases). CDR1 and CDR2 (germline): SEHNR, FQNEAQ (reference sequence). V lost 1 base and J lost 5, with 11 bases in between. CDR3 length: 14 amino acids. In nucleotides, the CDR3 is TGTGCCAGCAGCTTAGGTTTGGGGGTTACTGAAGCTTTCTTT. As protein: CASSLGLGVTEAFF.

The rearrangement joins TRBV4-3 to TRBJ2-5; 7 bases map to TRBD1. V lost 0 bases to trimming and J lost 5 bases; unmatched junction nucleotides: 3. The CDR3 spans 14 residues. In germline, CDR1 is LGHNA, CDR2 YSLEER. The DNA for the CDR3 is TGCGCCAGCAGCCAAGATCCGGACAGGGAGACCCAGTACTTC. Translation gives CASSQDPDRETQYF.

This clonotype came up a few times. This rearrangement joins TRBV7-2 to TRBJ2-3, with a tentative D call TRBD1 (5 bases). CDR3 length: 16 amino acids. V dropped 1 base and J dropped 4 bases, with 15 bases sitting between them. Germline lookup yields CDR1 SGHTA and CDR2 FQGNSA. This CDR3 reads CASSLVPGRVADTQYF. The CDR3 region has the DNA TGTGCCAGCAGCTTAGTACCGGGCAGGGTTGCAGATACGCAGTATTTT.

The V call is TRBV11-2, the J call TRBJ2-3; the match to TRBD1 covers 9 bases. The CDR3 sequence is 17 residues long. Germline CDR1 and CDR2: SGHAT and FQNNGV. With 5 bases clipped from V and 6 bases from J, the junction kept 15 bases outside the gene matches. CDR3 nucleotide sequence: TGTGCCAGCAGCACCACCGGACAGGGGAGTCCGTGGGATACGCAGTATTTT. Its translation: CASSTTGQGSPWDTQYF. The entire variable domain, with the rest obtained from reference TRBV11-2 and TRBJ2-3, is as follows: EAGVAQSPRYKIIEKRQSVAFWCNPISGHATLYWYQQILGQGPKLLIQFQNNGVVDDSQLPKDRFSAERLKGVDSTLKIQPAKLEDSAVYLCASSTTGQGSPWDTQYFGPGTRLTVL.

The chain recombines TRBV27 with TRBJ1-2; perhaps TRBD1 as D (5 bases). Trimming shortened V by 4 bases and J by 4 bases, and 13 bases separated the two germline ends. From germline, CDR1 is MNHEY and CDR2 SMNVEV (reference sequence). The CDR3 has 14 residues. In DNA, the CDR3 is TGTGCCAGCAGTTCCCGAGGGACCTCCTATGGCTACACCTTC. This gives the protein CASSSRGTSYGYTF.

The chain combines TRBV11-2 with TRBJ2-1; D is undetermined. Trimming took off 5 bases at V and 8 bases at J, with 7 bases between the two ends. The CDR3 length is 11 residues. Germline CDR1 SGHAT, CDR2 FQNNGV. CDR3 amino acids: CASSAHDEQFF. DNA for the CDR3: TGTGCCAGCAGCGCTCACGATGAGCAGTTCTTC.

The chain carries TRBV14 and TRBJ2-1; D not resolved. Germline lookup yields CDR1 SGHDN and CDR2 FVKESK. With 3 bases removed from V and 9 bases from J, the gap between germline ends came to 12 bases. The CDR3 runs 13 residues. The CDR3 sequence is CASSQIARSEQFF. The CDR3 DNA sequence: TGTGCCAGCAGCCAGATCGCAAGGAGTGAGCAGTTCTTC.

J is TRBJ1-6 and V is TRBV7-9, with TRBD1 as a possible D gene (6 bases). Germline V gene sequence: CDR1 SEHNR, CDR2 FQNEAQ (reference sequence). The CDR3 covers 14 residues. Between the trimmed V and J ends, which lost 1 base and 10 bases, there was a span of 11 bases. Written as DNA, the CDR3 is TGTGCCAGCAGCTTAGGGGCAGGGGACTCACCCCTCCACTTT. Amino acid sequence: CASSLGAGDSPLHF.

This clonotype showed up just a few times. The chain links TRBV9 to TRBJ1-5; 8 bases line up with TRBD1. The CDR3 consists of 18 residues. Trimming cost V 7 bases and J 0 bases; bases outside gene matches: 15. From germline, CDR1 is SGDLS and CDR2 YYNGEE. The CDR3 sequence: CASSRTGNPLDSNQPQHF. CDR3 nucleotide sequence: TGTGCCAGCTCTCGGACAGGGAACCCCCTAGATAGCAATCAGCCCCAGCATTTT.